These 10 T cell receptor beta chains share one sample of origin, sequenced in a study of CD8 T cells in Susac syndrome. Reverse transcription of 0.5 to 1 ug RNA was carried out with random hexamers. TCRdb redid the calling of the immunoSEQ multiplex PCR reads with MiXCR, one entry per CDR3 protein. The sample lists 100,000 to 150,000 distinct CDR3 sequences, roughly 95% occurring once. Sequencing was carried out using CD4+ T cells from PBMCs. These receptors were obtained from a human donor with Susac syndrome.

This chain joins TRBV3-1 and TRBJ2-7; D is unresolved. Trimming left V 4 bases short and J 5 bases short, with 18 bases between. Germline V lookup: CDR1 LGHDT, CDR2 YNNKEL (reference sequence). CDR3 length: 15 amino acids. The CDR3 loop reads CASSPDYVRDHEQYF. The CDR3 nucleotides read TGTGCCAGCAGCCCCGATTACGTGAGAGACCACGAGCAGTACTTC.

The CDR3 coding sequence is TGCAGCGTTGACGTGGGGAACGTGGAGACCCAGTACTTC. Protein product: CSVDVGNVETQYF. This chain uses TRBV29-1 with TRBJ2-5; D not certain. Trimming left V 3 bases short and J 5 bases short, with 13 bases between. The CDR3 is 13 amino acids. The germline CDR1 and CDR2 sequences are SQVTM and ANQGSEA.

This chain links TRBV4-3 with TRBJ2-3; D call uncertain. Germline CDR1 and CDR2: LGHNA and YSLEER. V was shortened by 0 bases and J by 4 bases, with 5 bases between the two germline ends. The CDR3 totals 13 residues. CDR3 sequence reads: CASSQERADTQYF. For the CDR3, the DNA is TGCGCCAGCAGCCAAGAACGGGCAGATACGCAGTATTTT.

The chain carries TRBV20-1 and TRBJ2-5; D is undetermined. The V end was cut by 3 bases, the J end by 5 bases, with 7 bases between. The CDR3 runs to 11 residues. Germline values: CDR1 DFQATT, CDR2 SNEGSKA (reference sequence). The CDR3 nucleotides are TGCAGTGCTAGGGTGCGGGAGACCCAGTACTTC. It is translated as CSARVRETQYF.

Only one count was recorded for this clonotype. The V gene is TRBV5-6, the J gene TRBJ2-7, with D perhaps TRBD1 (6 bases). The germline V gene has CDR1 SGHDT and CDR2 YYEEEE. The CDR3 has 14 amino acids. V lost 7 bases and J lost 4, with 18 bases in between. The CDR3: CASGPSQGLYEQYF. The CDR3 DNA is TGTGCCAGCGGACCAAGTCAGGGGCTTTACGAGCAGTACTTC.

The rearrangement uses TRBV7-2 and TRBJ2-7; D is unclear. V shed 4 bases and J shed 2 bases, with 12 bases lying between them. CDR1 SGHTA and CDR2 FQGNSA come from the germline V gene. The CDR3 totals 14 residues. The CDR3 bases are TGTGCCAGCAGCTCTACTAATAATCCCTACGAGCAGTACTTC. Amino acid sequence: CASSSTNNPYEQYF.

Here the CDR3 reads CASSKRDRAYEQYF. The CDR3 DNA reads as TGTGCCAGCAGCAAGCGGGACAGAGCCTACGAGCAGTACTTC. The chain employs TRBV7-8 and TRBJ2-7, with D perhaps TRBD1 or TRBD2 (7 bases each). CDR1 and CDR2 (germline): SGHVS, FQNEAQ. The ends were cut back, 5 bases at V and 2 bases at J, with 13 bases in the middle. CDR3 length: 14 residues.

The chain joins TRBV10-3 to TRBJ2-5; 10 bases are shared with TRBD2. In germline, CDR1 is ENHRY, CDR2 SYGVKD. The CDR3 loop spans 15 amino acids. With 6 bases clipped from V and 4 bases from J, the junction kept 8 bases outside the gene matches. The CDR3, as DNA: TGTGCCATCAGACCCGGGACTAGCGCTCTAGAGACCCAGTACTTC. Protein product: CAIRPGTSALETQYF.

V gene TRBV7-9 combines with J gene TRBJ2-7; 8 nucleotides line up with TRBD2. The CDR3 covers 14 residues. Germline V lookup: CDR1 SEHNR, CDR2 FQNEAQ (reference sequence). Trimming took 6 bases from V and 5 from J; bases not matched to a gene: 9. Written as DNA, the CDR3 is TGTGCCAGCAGGATGACCGGGACTAGTGACGAGCAGTACTTC. It specifies CASRMTGTSDEQYF.

The chain recombines TRBV7-9 with TRBJ2-7; D ambiguous. V lost 4 bases to trimming and J lost 2 bases, with 6 bases between them. Germline V gene data show CDR1 as SEHNR and CDR2 as FQNEAQ (reference sequence). This CDR3 has 12 amino acids. The CDR3 DNA sequence: TGTGCCAGCAGCTCCCGAGCCTACGAGCAGTACTTC. Translation: CASSSRAYEQYF.